Each of the 10 T cell receptor beta chains below was sequenced from the same sample in a study of graft-versus-host responses after intestinal transplantation (dated by TCRdb to the early 2020s). The protocol used for the library was the immunoSEQ multiplex PCR assay. What TCRdb holds here is the immuneACCESS table cut down to in-frame rearrangements. Part of the clones is not present; checked against another copy, under half of the missing clones reflect an unresolved V gene, and the others are unexplained. This sample comprises about 29,000 clones, 70% to 90% of them detected only once. The ten largest clones represent 11% of the sample. The sample consisted of PBMCs, taken about 420 days after intestinal transplantation. These receptors all stem from a human patient who received an intestinal transplant, so some T cells may come from the graft donor.

The chain is built from TRBV29-1 and TRBJ2-7; no firm D call. The germline gives CDR1 SQVTM, CDR2 ANQGSEA. Trimming stripped 5 bases from V and 4 bases from J, with 9 bases between. The CDR3 is 11 amino acids. Written as DNA, the CDR3 is TGCAGCGTTAGAACCGGGTACGAGCAGTACTTC. This translates into CSVRTGYEQYF.

The V call is TRBV10-3, the J call TRBJ2-1; 8 bases fit TRBD2. The CDR3 extends over 16 amino acids. V was pared by 0 bases and J by 3 bases, with 4 bases of the junction left unmatched. Germline CDR1 ENHRY, CDR2 SYGVKD. The CDR3 nucleotides are TGTGCCATCAGTGAGTCCCTCGGGGGGGTCTACAATGAGCAGTTCTTC. Its protein is CAISESLGGVYNEQFF.

V and J are TRBV28 and TRBJ1-3; D remains unclear. V shed 10 bases and J shed 0 bases, with 10 bases lying between them. The CDR3 length is 13 residues. Germline V CDR1 and CDR2: MDHEN, SYDVKM. CDR3: CATREYSGNTIYF. As DNA, the CDR3 is TGTGCCACCCGGGAGTACTCTGGAAACACCATATATTTT. The whole variable domain, filled in from reference TRBV28 and TRBJ1-3, reads DVKVTQSSRYLVKRTGEKVFLECVQDMDHENMFWYRQDPGLGLRLIYFSYDVKMKEKGDIPEGYSVSREKKERFSLILESASTNQTSMYLCATREYSGNTIYFGEGSWLTVV.

The rearrangement links TRBV4-2 to TRBJ1-1; 8 bases align to TRBD1. The CDR3 sequence is 13 residues long. V lost 3 bases to trimming and J lost 10 bases; unmatched junction nucleotides: 7. Looked up from germline, CDR1 is LGHNA and CDR2 is YNFKEQ. DNA for the CDR3: TGTGCCAGCAGCCAGAGACAGGGGACTATAGCTTTCTTT. Its translation: CASSQRQGTIAFF.

The chain is built from TRBV6-4 and TRBJ2-2, with TRBD1 matching 7 bases. CDR3 size: 18 residues. Germline values: CDR1 MRHNA, CDR2 SNTAGT. J lost 4 bases, V lost 2 bases, and 13 bases had no gene match. The CDR3 loop reads CASSDPPVEGALTGELFF. For the CDR3, the DNA is TGTGCCAGCAGTGACCCCCCGGTAGAGGGGGCTCTCACCGGGGAGCTGTTTTTT.

DNA for the CDR3: TGTGCCAGCAGCTTGGGCGAGGTGATTCAAGAGACCCAGTACTTC. As protein: CASSLGEVIQETQYF. V and J are TRBV5-8 and TRBJ2-5; D not certain. The V gene's germline CDR1 is SGHTS and CDR2 YDEGEE. V lost 0 bases, J lost 2 bases, and 11 bases lay in between. The CDR3 spans 15 residues.

This CDR3 reads CASSLGRARYGYTF. CDR3 bases: TGTGCCAGCAGTTTGGGCAGAGCCCGCTATGGCTACACCTTC. The rearrangement joins TRBV6-6 to TRBJ1-2, with D unclear. The CDR3 is 14 residues long. V was clipped by 4 bases and J by 4 bases, with 13 bases between them. Germline CDR1 is MNHNY and CDR2 is SVGAGI (reference sequence).

The rearrangement links TRBV6-6 to TRBJ2-2; TRBD2 matches 8 bases. After removal of 9 bases from V and 2 bases from J, the junction contained 2 bases not matched to a gene. There are 13 residues in the CDR3. Looked up from germline, CDR1 is MNHNY and CDR2 is SVGAGI (reference sequence). The CDR3 bases are TGTGCCAGTAGCGGGGCAAACACCGGGGAGCTGTTTTTT. This sequence encodes CASSGANTGELFF.

The rearrangement joins TRBV12-2 to TRBJ1-6. TRBV12-2 is flagged as a pseudogene. The CDR3 has 14 amino acids. This CDR3 reads CASRSRGLGSPLHF. CDR3 in DNA: TGTGCAAGTCGTTCGAGGGGACTTGGTTCACCCCTCCACTTT.

The chain uses TRBV28 and TRBJ1-2; D is perhaps TRBD1 (6 bases). This CDR3 region has 12 residues. V lost 9 bases and J 1 base, leaving 9 bases between the germline ends. The V gene's germline CDR1 is MDHEN and CDR2 SYDVKM. The DNA of the CDR3 is TGTGCCAGTCGACAGGATAACTATGGCTACACCTTC. Translation: CASRQDNYGYTF.